Following are 9 T cell receptor beta chains from one sample sequenced in a study of blood T cell repertoires in COVID-19. Profiling relied on immunoSEQ multiplex PCR, and the TCRdb table lists in-frame clones only, not all of them. The data contain approximately 220,000 clones, around 81% of them singletons. Sequencing was performed on peripheral blood. These receptor sequences come from a woman aged 25-40 years who had recovered from COVID-19.

The chain has TRBV5-4 and TRBJ2-6; perhaps TRBD1 as D (6 bases). V was clipped by 4 bases and J by 3 bases, with 14 bases between them. This CDR3 is 16 amino acids long. Germline V gene lookup returns CDR1 SGHNT and CDR2 YYREEE (reference sequence). CDR3 sequence reads: CASSTQTGYGANVLTF. CDR3 DNA: TGTGCCAGCAGCACGCAAACAGGGTATGGGGCCAACGTCCTGACTTTC. The whole variable domain, filled in from reference TRBV5-4 and TRBJ2-6, reads ETGVTQSPTHLIKTRGQQVTLRCSSQSGHNTVSWYQQALGQGPQFIFQYYREEENGRGNFPPRFSGLQFPNYSSELNVNALELDDSALYLCASSTQTGYGANVLTFGAGSRLTVL.

The chain joins TRBV10-1 to TRBJ2-1, with TRBD1 as a possible D gene (5 bases). The CDR3 covers 14 residues. V lost 0 bases, J lost 6 bases, and 9 bases lay in between. CDR1 and CDR2 from the germline V gene are WNHNN and SYGVQD (reference sequence). The CDR3 coding sequence is TGCGCCAGCAGTGAGTCTAGGGGCGCCAATGAGCAGTTCTTC. This encodes CASSESRGANEQFF.

The chain carries TRBV9 and TRBJ2-5; D possibly corresponds to TRBD2 (5 bases). The germline CDR1 and CDR2 sequences are SGDLS and YYNGEE. CDR3 length: 14 residues. V gave up 3 bases and J gave up 2 bases, with 11 bases separating them. The CDR3 coding sequence is TGTGCCAGCAGCGCTGGACTCATACAAGAGACCCAGTACTTC. It yields the protein CASSAGLIQETQYF. Full variable domain (missing parts from reference TRBV9 and TRBJ2-5): DSGVTQTPKHLITATGQRVTLRCSPRSGDLSVYWYQQSLDQGLQFLIQYYNGEERAKGNILERFSAQQFPDLHSELNLSSLELGDSALYFCASSAGLIQETQYFGPGTRLLVL.

The gene calls are TRBV7-9 and TRBJ2-1, with TRBD1 matching 11 bases. Germline V gene sequence: CDR1 SEHNR, CDR2 FQNEAQ (reference sequence). The CDR3 consists of 18 residues. V shed 2 bases, J shed 9 bases, and the junction held 15 bases outside the gene matches. The CDR3 DNA reads as TGTGCCAGCAGCTTAATCGCCCTGGACAGGGGGCGAGAGGGTGAGCAGTTCTTC. Amino acid sequence: CASSLIALDRGREGEQFF.

The rearrangement uses TRBV18 and TRBJ2-7; tentatively, D is TRBD1 (7 bases). Trimming shortened V by 0 bases and J by 6 bases, and 12 bases separated the two germline ends. Germline V CDR1 and CDR2: KGHSH, LQKENI. The CDR3 runs 14 residues. CDR3 nucleotide sequence: TGTGCCAGCTCACCACCAAACAGGGGAGGCGAGCAGTACTTC. The encoded protein is CASSPPNRGGEQYF.

The rearrangement uses TRBV2 and TRBJ1-1; 9 bases fit TRBD1. The CDR3 runs 15 residues. The germline gives CDR1 SNHLY, CDR2 FYNNEI. V lost 6 bases, J lost 3 bases, and 8 bases stayed unmatched. CDR3 DNA: TGTGCCAGCAGACCCGAACAGGGGGCCGACACTGAAGCTTTCTTT. Translation gives CASRPEQGADTEAFF. The full variable domain, its missing parts supplied by reference TRBV2 and TRBJ1-1, is EPEVTQTPSHQVTQMGQEVILRCVPISNHLYFYWYRQILGQKVEFLVSFYNNEISEKSEIFDDQFSVERPDGSNFTLKIRSTKLEDSAMYFCASRPEQGADTEAFFGQGTRLTVV.

The chain recombines TRBV5-1 with TRBJ2-1, with TRBD2 matching 8 bases. V gave up 0 bases and J gave up 7 bases; unmatched junction bases: 6. Germline assignment: CDR1 SGHRS and CDR2 YFSETQ. There are 15 residues in the CDR3. Here the CDR3 reads CASSLELAEWNEQFF. CDR3 nucleotides: TGCGCCAGCAGCTTGGAACTAGCGGAGTGGAATGAGCAGTTCTTC.

This chain links TRBV10-2 with TRBJ2-7, with D possibly matching TRBD2 (5 bases). The germline V gene encodes CDR1 WSHSY and CDR2 SAAADI. V was cut by 2 bases and J by 0 bases, with 14 bases left in between. This CDR3 spans 16 amino acids. CDR3: CASSEPILESSYEQYF. The DNA for the CDR3 is TGCGCCAGCAGTGAGCCCATACTAGAAAGCTCCTACGAGCAGTACTTC.

V usage is TRBV28 and J usage is TRBJ1-5, with D unresolved. From germline, CDR1 is MDHEN and CDR2 SYDVKM. This CDR3 is 14 amino acids long. V shed 1 base and J shed 8 bases, with 12 bases lying between them. The CDR3 DNA reads TGTGCCAGCAGTTTATTGGAGGGAGCGAAGCCCCAGCATTTT. This gives the protein CASSLLEGAKPQHF.